The present T cell receptor beta chain was sequenced within a study of cytomegalovirus exposure and HLA in healthy donors. Germline V CDR1 and CDR2: MGHRA, YSYEKL. The junction had 12 bases not matched to a gene; V was cut back by 4 bases and J by 1 base. The CDR3 loop spans 17 amino acids. Researchers ran the PCR with 60 Vbeta and 13 Jbeta primers. Clones were sequenced by immunoSEQ multiplex PCR, and TCRdb holds only the in-frame ones, with some missing. The repertoire holds about 270,000 clones, with roughly two thirds as singletons. Sequencing was performed on PBMCs. The receptor comes from a female donor in good health and CMV-seronegative. The chain combines TRBV4-1 with TRBJ1-1, with 7 bases that match TRBD1. The CDR3 coding sequence is TGCGCCAGCAGCCCAGGGGGTGCCCCCGGACGGAACACTGAAGCTTTCTTT. This encodes CASSPGGAPGRNTEAFF.